Presented here are 10 T cell receptor beta chains from one specimen sequenced in a study of blood T cell repertoires in COVID-19. TCRdb's table, derived via immunoSEQ multiplex PCR, lists solely in-frame clones and lacks some. The table includes under 150,000 clones, around 87% detected once. The sample taken for sequencing was peripheral blood. The receptor source for this set is a woman aged 35 to 49 with acute or convalescent COVID-19.

The chain is built from TRBV3-1 (or the pseudogene TRBV3-2) and TRBJ2-7, with 8 bases fitting TRBD2. The CDR3 contains 15 residues. V was pared by 1 base and J by 4 bases, with 6 bases of the junction left unmatched. Per the germline V gene, CDR1 is LGHDT and CDR2 is YNNKEL (reference sequence). CDR3 sequence reads: CASSQVGSGAYEQYF. The CDR3 nucleotides read TGTGCCAGCAGCCAAGTGGGTAGCGGGGCTTACGAGCAGTACTTC.

V usage is TRBV6-5 and J usage is TRBJ1-6; 9 nucleotides match TRBD1. The CDR3 sequence is 16 residues long. Germline V gene lookup returns CDR1 MNHEY and CDR2 SVGAGI. Trimming removed 0 bases from V and 5 bases from J; junction bases left unmatched: 2. CDR3 region: CASSYSDRGHNSPLHF. The CDR3 DNA reads as TGTGCCAGCAGTTACTCGGACAGGGGCCATAATTCACCCCTCCACTTT.

The chain links TRBV20-1 to TRBJ1-1; no definite D call. Trimming cost V 2 bases and J 5 bases, with 6 bases left between them. Germline CDR1 reads DFQATT; CDR2 reads SNEGSKA (reference sequence). The CDR3 is made up of 11 amino acids. The CDR3 loop reads CSARPQTEAFF. In DNA, the CDR3 is TGCAGTGCTAGACCACAGACTGAAGCTTTCTTT.

As to this clone: The same CDR3 also results from other DNA sequences found in this sample. This chain joins TRBV6-2 or TRBV6-3 and TRBJ1-1; no clear D. The germline V gene encodes CDR1 MNHEY and CDR2 SVGEGT. The CDR3 extends over 14 amino acids. Trimming stripped 2 bases from V and 4 bases from J, with 11 bases between. The CDR3 coding sequence is TGTGCCAGCAGTTACACGGGGATGGGCACTGAAGCTTTCTTT. Residues: CASSYTGMGTEAFF.

This chain joins TRBV10-3 and TRBJ1-1; D uncertain. The CDR3 extends over 15 amino acids. The germline gives CDR1 ENHRY, CDR2 SYGVKD. Trimming left V 4 bases short and J 0 bases short, with 12 bases between. As DNA, the CDR3 is TGTGCCATCAGTGGGTTTCTTGGGCTGAACACTGAAGCTTTCTTT. This encodes CAISGFLGLNTEAFF.

The chain combines TRBV4-1 with TRBJ2-2; 11 bases agree with TRBD2. This CDR3 spans 16 amino acids. CDR1 is MGHRA and CDR2 is YSYEKL in the germline V gene. V shed 3 bases, J shed 3 bases, and the junction held 3 bases outside the gene matches. As DNA, the CDR3 is TGCGCCAGCAGCCACATAGCGGGAGGGCACACCGGGGAGCTGTTTTTT. Protein product: CASSHIAGGHTGELFF.

The gene calls are TRBV27 and TRBJ2-1; 8 bases map to TRBD2. Germline CDR1 is MNHEY and CDR2 is SMNVEV (reference sequence). The CDR3 has 16 residues. The J segment lost 7 bases and the V segment lost 4 bases, leaving 12 bases of the junction unmatched. CDR3 protein: CASSSDGTRVRNEQFF. CDR3 nucleotide sequence: TGTGCCAGCAGTTCGGACGGGACTAGAGTTCGGAATGAGCAGTTCTTC.

J is TRBJ1-1 and V is TRBV7-2, with 10 bases aligning to TRBD1. The germline V gene has CDR1 SGHTA and CDR2 FQGNSA. The junction had 7 bases not matched to a gene; V was cut back by 3 bases and J by 9 bases. This CDR3 is 14 amino acids long. The CDR3 loop is CASSFRQGARKAFF. The CDR3 DNA reads TGTGCCAGCAGCTTTCGACAGGGGGCTAGGAAAGCTTTCTTT.

The chain links TRBV28 to TRBJ2-1, with D possibly matching TRBD2 (6 bases). The V and J ends lost 3 bases and 1 base respectively, with 13 bases between them. The germline CDR1 and CDR2 sequences are MDHEN and SYDVKM. There are 16 residues in the CDR3. In DNA form, the CDR3 reads TGTGCCAGCAGTTTTTCCGGACGGGGGTCCTACAATGAGCAGTTCTTC. Translation: CASSFSGRGSYNEQFF.

The rearrangement joins TRBV7-6 to TRBJ2-3; the match to TRBD2 covers 8 bases. CDR3 length equals 15 residues. J was trimmed by 5 bases and V by 0 bases; bases with no gene match: 4. Germline CDR1 SGHVS, CDR2 FNYEAQ. The CDR3 protein is CASSLASGMEDTQYF. In DNA, the CDR3 is TGTGCCAGCAGCTTAGCTAGCGGGATGGAAGATACGCAGTATTTT.